These T cell receptor beta chains were read from a single sample in a study of early T cells in non-severe SARS-CoV-2 infection. Using its own MiXCR run on the 5' RACE reads, TCRdb lists one record per CDR3 protein. This table has about 36,000 distinct CDR3 sequences, 6% to 7.5% appearing once. The sample consisted of whole blood, taken at baseline. The receptors here all came from an adult who was a healthcare worker with PCR-confirmed SARS-CoV-2 infection or an uninfected control (not recorded which). Both conserved end residues are part of each CDR3. A D gene is named only where the DNA matches it firmly. The size entry is marked missing in some rows and otherwise reads once, few, many or a size class.

D gene: TRBD2; clone size: medium-sized; V gene: TRBV6-5; J gene: TRBJ2-1; CDR3 protein: CASSARLAGGPGNEQFF; CDR3 DNA: TGTGCCAGCAGCGCCCGACTAGCGGGAGGGCCAGGGAATGAGCAGTTCTTC
D gene: TRBD2; clone size: many; V gene: TRBV7-3; J gene: TRBJ2-2; CDR3 protein: CASSLSPGLAASGELFF; CDR3 DNA: TGTGCCAGCAGCTTGTCTCCGGGACTAGCGGCGTCCGGGGAGCTGTTTTTT
D gene: .; clone size: many; V gene: TRBV11-2; J gene: TRBJ1-4; CDR3 protein: CASSLTVNEKLFF; CDR3 DNA: TGTGCCAGCAGCTTGACAGTCAATGAAAAACTGTTTTTT
D gene: TRBD2; clone size: .; V gene: TRBV27; J gene: TRBJ2-1; CDR3 protein: CASAGDGTYNEQFF; CDR3 DNA: TGTGCCAGCGCGGGAGACGGGACCTACAATGAGCAGTTCTTC
D gene: TRBD1; clone size: many; V gene: TRBV5-1; J gene: TRBJ2-7; CDR3 protein: CASSLRTGGASEQYF; CDR3 DNA: TGCGCCAGCAGCCTCCGGACAGGGGGGGCGAGCGAGCAGTACTTC
D gene: .; clone size: few; V gene: TRBV7-2; J gene: TRBJ1-2; CDR3 protein: CASSLAAQRGYTF; CDR3 DNA: TGTGCCAGCAGCTTAGCGGCCCAGAGAGGCTACACCTTC
D gene: .; clone size: many; V gene: TRBV7-9; J gene: TRBJ1-2; CDR3 protein: CASSLRETNYGYTF; CDR3 DNA: TGTGCCAGCAGCTTACGGGAGACCAACTATGGCTACACCTTC
D gene: TRBD2; clone size: many; V gene: TRBV5-1; J gene: TRBJ2-7; CDR3 protein: CASSPGTSGTPYEQYF; CDR3 DNA: TGCGCCAGCAGCCCGGGGACTAGCGGGACACCCTACGAGCAGTACTTC
D gene: .; clone size: many; V gene: TRBV12-3/TRBV12-4; J gene: TRBJ2-6; CDR3 protein: CASSPDGSGANVLTF; CDR3 DNA: TGTGCCAGCAGTCCAGACGGCTCTGGGGCCAACGTCCTGACTTTC
D gene: .; clone size: few; V gene: TRBV2; J gene: TRBJ1-1; CDR3 protein: CASSLRSGWVTEAFF; CDR3 DNA: TGTGCCAGCAGCCTCCGTTCAGGGTGGGTCACTGAAGCTTTCTTT
D gene: TRBD1; clone size: many; V gene: TRBV3-1; J gene: TRBJ1-1; CDR3 protein: CASSQHWDRKNTEAFF; CDR3 DNA: TGTGCCAGCAGCCAACACTGGGACAGAAAAAACACTGAAGCTTTCTTT
D gene: TRBD1; clone size: few; V gene: TRBV7-9; J gene: TRBJ1-1; CDR3 protein: CASSYPRVQGAAEAFF; CDR3 DNA: TGTGCCAGCAGCTACCCGAGGGTTCAGGGGGCCGCTGAAGCTTTCTTT
D gene: .; clone size: .; V gene: TRBV6-5; J gene: TRBJ2-3; CDR3 protein: CASSYSKGTDTQYF; CDR3 DNA: TGTGCCAGCAGTTACTCGAAGGGCACAGATACGCAGTATTTT
D gene: .; clone size: many; V gene: TRBV18; J gene: TRBJ2-4; CDR3 protein: CASSPPGTVFSIQYF; CDR3 DNA: TGTGCCAGCTCACCACCCGGGACGGTGTTTAGCATTCAGTACTTC
D gene: TRBD2; clone size: many; V gene: TRBV27; J gene: TRBJ2-2; CDR3 protein: CASSGGLAGIIGELFF; CDR3 DNA: TGTGCCAGCAGTGGGGGACTAGCGGGAATAATTGGGGAGCTGTTTTTT
D gene: .; clone size: many; V gene: TRBV5-5; J gene: TRBJ1-6; CDR3 protein: CASSFGTLNSPLHF; CDR3 DNA: TGTGCCAGCAGCTTTGGGACCCTTAATTCACCCCTCCACTTT
D gene: .; clone size: .; V gene: TRBV5-1; J gene: TRBJ1-1; CDR3 protein: CASTPSGGGTEAFF; CDR3 DNA: TGCGCCAGCACCCCTTCGGGGGGGGGCACTGAAGCTTTCTTT
D gene: .; clone size: many; V gene: TRBV6-1; J gene: TRBJ1-5; CDR3 protein: CASSEGEGGQPQHF; CDR3 DNA: TGTGCCAGCAGTGAAGGGGAGGGCGGACAGCCCCAGCATTTT
D gene: .; clone size: .; V gene: TRBV4-1; J gene: TRBJ2-1; CDR3 protein: CASSQDPWNEQFF; CDR3 DNA: TGCGCCAGCAGCCAAGACCCCTGGAATGAGCAGTTCTTC
D gene: .; clone size: .; V gene: TRBV3-1; J gene: TRBJ2-2; CDR3 protein: CASSQRRAGELFF; CDR3 DNA: TGTGCCAGCAGCCAGAGGAGAGCTGGGGAGCTGTTTTTT
D gene: .; clone size: many; V gene: TRBV29-1; J gene: TRBJ2-3; CDR3 protein: CSADFGVYRDTQYF; CDR3 DNA: TGCAGCGCCGATTTTGGGGTGTATCGAGATACGCAGTATTTT
D gene: .; clone size: .; V gene: TRBV5-1; J gene: TRBJ2-2; CDR3 protein: CASSSKGSAGELFF; CDR3 DNA: TGCGCCAGCAGCTCGAAAGGGTCGGCCGGGGAGCTGTTTTTT
D gene: .; clone size: .; V gene: TRBV4-2; J gene: TRBJ2-1; CDR3 protein: CASSQDRAGQPFF; CDR3 DNA: TGTGCCAGCAGCCAAGATAGGGCAGGTCAACCGTTCTTC